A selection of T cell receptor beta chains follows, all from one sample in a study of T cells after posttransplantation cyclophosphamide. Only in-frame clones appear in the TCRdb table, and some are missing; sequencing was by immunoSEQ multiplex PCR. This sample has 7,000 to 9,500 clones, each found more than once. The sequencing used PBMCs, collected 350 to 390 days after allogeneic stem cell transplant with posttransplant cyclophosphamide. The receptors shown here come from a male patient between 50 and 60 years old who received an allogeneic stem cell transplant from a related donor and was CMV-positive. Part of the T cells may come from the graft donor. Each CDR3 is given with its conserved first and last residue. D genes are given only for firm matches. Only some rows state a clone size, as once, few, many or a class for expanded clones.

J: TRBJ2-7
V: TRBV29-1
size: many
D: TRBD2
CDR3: CSVAPGLAGGRNEQYF
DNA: TGCAGCGTTGCCCCGGGACTAGCGGGAGGGAGAAACGAGCAGTACTTC

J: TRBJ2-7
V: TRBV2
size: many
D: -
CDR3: CASRSVGGSGEQYF
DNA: TGTGCCAGCAGGAGCGTGGGTGGGAGTGGCGAGCAGTACTTC

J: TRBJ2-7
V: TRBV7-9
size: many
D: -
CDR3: CASSLTYEQYF
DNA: TGTGCCAGCAGTCTAACCTACGAGCAGTACTTC

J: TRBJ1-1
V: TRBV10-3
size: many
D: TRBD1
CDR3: CAISATGQGRTEAFF
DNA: TGTGCCATCAGTGCAACGGGACAGGGGAGGACTGAAGCTTTCTTT

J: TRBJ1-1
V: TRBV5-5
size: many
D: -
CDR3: CASSLARISSEAFF
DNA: TGTGCCAGCAGCTTGGCCAGAATCAGTTCTGAAGCTTTCTTT

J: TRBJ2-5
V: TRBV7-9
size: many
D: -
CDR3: CASSLEGVETQYF
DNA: TGTGCCAGCAGCTTAGAAGGGGTAGAGACCCAGTACTTC

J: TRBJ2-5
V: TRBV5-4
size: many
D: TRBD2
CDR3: CASTVKGRGFQETQYF
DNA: TGTGCCAGCACGGTGAAGGGGAGGGGCTTTCAAGAGACCCAGTACTTC

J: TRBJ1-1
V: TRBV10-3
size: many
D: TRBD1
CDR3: CAISWDRENTEAFF
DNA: TGTGCCATCAGTTGGGACAGGGAGAACACTGAAGCTTTCTTT

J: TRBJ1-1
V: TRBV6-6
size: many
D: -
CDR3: CASSYIQMNTEAFF
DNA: TGTGCCAGCAGTTACATTCAAATGAACACTGAAGCTTTCTTT

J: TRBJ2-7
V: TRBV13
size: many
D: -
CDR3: CASSFLRYEQYF
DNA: TGTGCCAGCAGCTTTCTCCGCTACGAGCAGTACTTC

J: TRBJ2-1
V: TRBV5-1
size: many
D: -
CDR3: CASSQFGSSYNEQFF
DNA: TGCGCCAGCAGTCAATTCGGGAGCTCCTACAATGAGCAGTTCTTC

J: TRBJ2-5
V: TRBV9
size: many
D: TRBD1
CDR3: CASSANPGQWETQYF
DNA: TGTGCCAGCAGCGCCAATCCGGGACAGTGGGAGACCCAGTACTTC

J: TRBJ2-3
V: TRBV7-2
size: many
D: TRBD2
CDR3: CASRTSGADTQYF
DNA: TGTGCCAGCAGAACTAGCGGGGCGGATACGCAGTATTTT

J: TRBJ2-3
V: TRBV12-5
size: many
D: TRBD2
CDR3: CASGLIRLAEPDTQYF
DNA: TGTGCTAGTGGTTTGATTCGACTAGCGGAGCCAGATACGCAGTATTTT

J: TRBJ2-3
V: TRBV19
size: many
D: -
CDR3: CASSRLTRPDTQYF
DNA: TGTGCCAGTAGTAGATTGACGAGGCCAGATACGCAGTATTTT

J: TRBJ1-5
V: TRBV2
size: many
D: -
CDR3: CASSVRGSSNQPQHF
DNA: TGTGCCAGCAGTGTGAGAGGGTCAAGCAATCAGCCCCAGCATTTT

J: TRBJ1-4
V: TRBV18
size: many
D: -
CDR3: CASSPQEAEGPSF
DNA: TGTGCCAGCTCACCACAGGAGGCGGAGGGCCCTAGTTTT

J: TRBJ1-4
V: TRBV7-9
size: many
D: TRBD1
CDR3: CASSPGTGGWTNEKLFF
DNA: TGTGCCAGCAGCCCCGGGACAGGGGGCTGGACTAATGAAAAACTGTTTTTT

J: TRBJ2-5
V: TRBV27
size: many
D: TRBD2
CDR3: CASSFAYSGGAEETQYF
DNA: TGTGCCAGCAGTTTTGCCTATAGCGGGGGGGCCGAAGAGACCCAGTACTTC

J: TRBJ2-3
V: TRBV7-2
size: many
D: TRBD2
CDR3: CASSLGTSGPDTQYF
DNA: TGTGCCAGCAGCTTAGGGACTAGCGGGCCAGATACGCAGTATTTT

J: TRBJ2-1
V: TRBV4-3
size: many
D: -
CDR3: CASSPGGSDYNEQFF
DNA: TGCGCCAGCAGCCCGGGCGGTAGCGACTACAATGAGCAGTTCTTC

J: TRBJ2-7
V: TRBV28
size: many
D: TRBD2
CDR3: CASGLAGGSYEQYF
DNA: TGTGCCAGCGGATTAGCGGGAGGATCCTACGAGCAGTACTTC

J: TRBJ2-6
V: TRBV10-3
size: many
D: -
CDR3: CAIRATAGANVLTF
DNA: TGTGCCATCAGGGCCACAGCTGGGGCCAACGTCCTGACTTTC

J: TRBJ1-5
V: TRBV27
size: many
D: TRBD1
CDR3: CASSLSLGGLSNQPQHF
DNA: TGTGCCAGCAGTTTATCGTTAGGGGGCCTTAGCAATCAGCCCCAGCATTTT

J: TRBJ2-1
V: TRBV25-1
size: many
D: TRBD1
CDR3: CASSPGQGAYNEQFF
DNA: TGTGCCAGCTCACCGGGACAGGGAGCTTACAATGAGCAGTTCTTC

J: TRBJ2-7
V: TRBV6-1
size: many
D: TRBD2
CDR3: CASFTSGRAYEQYF
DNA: TGTGCCAGCTTCACTAGCGGGAGAGCTTACGAGCAGTACTTC

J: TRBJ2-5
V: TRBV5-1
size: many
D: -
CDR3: CASSLTGSGETQYF
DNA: TGCGCCAGCAGCTTGACAGGATCAGGGGAGACCCAGTACTTC

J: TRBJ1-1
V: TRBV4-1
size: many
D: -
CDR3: CASSQDHLGLSNTEAFF
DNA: TGCGCCAGCAGCCAAGATCACTTGGGGCTTTCGAACACTGAAGCTTTCTTT

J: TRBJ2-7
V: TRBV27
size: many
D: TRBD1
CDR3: CASSLSGQGSSYEQSF
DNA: TGTGCCAGCAGTTTATCCGGACAGGGAAGCTCCTACGAGCAGTCCTTC

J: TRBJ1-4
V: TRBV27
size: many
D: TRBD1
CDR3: CASRTLTGSNEKLFF
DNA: TGTGCCAGCAGAACTCTGACAGGGTCTAATGAAAAACTGTTTTTT

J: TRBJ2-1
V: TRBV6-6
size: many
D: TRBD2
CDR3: CASSGAGGSNEQFF
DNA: TGTGCCAGCAGCGGAGCGGGAGGCTCCAATGAGCAGTTCTTC

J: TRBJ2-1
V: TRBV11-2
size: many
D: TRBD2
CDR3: CATRSGSYNEQFF
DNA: TGTGCCACCCGAAGCGGGAGTTACAATGAGCAGTTCTTC

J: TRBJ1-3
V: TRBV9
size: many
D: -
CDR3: CASSVGQGPGNTIYF
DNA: TGTGCCAGCAGCGTAGGCCAGGGTCCTGGAAACACCATATATTTT

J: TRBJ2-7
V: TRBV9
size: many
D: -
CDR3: CASSPNMARSYEQYF
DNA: TGTGCCAGCAGCCCCAATATGGCCAGGTCCTACGAGCAGTACTTC

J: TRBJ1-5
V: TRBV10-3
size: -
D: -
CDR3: CAISESSEEPQHF
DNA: TGTGCCATCAGTGAGTCGAGTGAGGAGCCCCAGCATTTT

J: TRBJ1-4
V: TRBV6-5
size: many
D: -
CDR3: CASRATTNEKLFF
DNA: TGTGCCAGCAGAGCAACAACTAATGAAAAACTGTTTTTT

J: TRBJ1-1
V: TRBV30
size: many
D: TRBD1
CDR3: CAWSTGGGNTEAFF
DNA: TGTGCCTGGAGTACAGGGGGAGGCAACACTGAAGCTTTCTTT

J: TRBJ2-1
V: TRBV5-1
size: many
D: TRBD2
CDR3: CASSLGGGLENEQFF
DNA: TGCGCCAGCAGCTTGGGCGGGGGTCTGGAAAATGAGCAGTTCTTC

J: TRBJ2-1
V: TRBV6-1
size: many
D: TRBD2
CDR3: CASSETSGGDNEQFF
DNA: TGTGCCAGCAGCGAGACTAGCGGGGGGGACAATGAGCAGTTCTTC

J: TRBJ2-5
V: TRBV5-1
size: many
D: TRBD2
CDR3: CASSLAGTSEETQYF
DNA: TGCGCCAGCAGCTTGGCCGGGACTAGCGAAGAGACCCAGTACTTC

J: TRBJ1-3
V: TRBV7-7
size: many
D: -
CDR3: CASSSGIGVRGNTIYF
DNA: TGTGCTAGCAGCTCGGGGATTGGGGTGCGGGGAAACACCATATATTTT

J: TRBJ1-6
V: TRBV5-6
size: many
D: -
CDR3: CASSIRLQGAGNSPLHF
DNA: TGTGCCAGCAGCATAAGATTACAAGGGGCAGGTAATTCACCCCTCCACTTT

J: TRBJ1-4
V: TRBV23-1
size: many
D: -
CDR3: CASSQSPGSKLFF
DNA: TGCGCCAGCAGTCAATCCCCCGGGTCAAAACTGTTTTTT

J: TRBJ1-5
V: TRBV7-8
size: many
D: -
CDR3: CASSPWAGSNQPQHF
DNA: TGTGCCAGCAGTCCCTGGGCAGGGAGCAATCAGCCCCAGCATTTT

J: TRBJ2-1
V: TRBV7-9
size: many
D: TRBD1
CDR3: CASSSGQGVWEQFF
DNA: TGTGCCAGCAGCTCGGGACAGGGGGTATGGGAGCAGTTCTTC